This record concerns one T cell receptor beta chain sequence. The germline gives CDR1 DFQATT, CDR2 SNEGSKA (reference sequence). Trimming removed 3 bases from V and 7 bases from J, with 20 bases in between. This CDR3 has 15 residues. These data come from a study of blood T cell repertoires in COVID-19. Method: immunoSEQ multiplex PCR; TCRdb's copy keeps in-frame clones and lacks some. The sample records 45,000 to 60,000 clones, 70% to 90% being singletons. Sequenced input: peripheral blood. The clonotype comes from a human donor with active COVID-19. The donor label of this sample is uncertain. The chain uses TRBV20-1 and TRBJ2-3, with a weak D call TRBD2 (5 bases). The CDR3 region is CSASNWRQEVYTQYF. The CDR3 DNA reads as TGCAGTGCTAGTAACTGGCGCCAGGAGGTATATACGCAGTATTTT.